The 17 T cell receptor beta chains given below trace back to one sample, sequenced in a study of blood T cell repertoires in COVID-19. The data were produced by immunoSEQ multiplex PCR, yet TCRdb's version contains in-frame clones alone and is incomplete. The data contain about 150,000 clones, approximately 90% of them seen just once; the ten biggest clones take up approximately 2.8%. Sequencing was performed on peripheral blood. The receptors were sampled from a woman aged 55 to 70 with active COVID-19.

CDR3 sequence (DNA): TGCGCCAGCAGCCGACTAGCGGGAAATGAGCAGTTCTTC. Protein: CASSRLAGNEQFF. The rearrangement uses TRBV5-1 and TRBJ2-1; 11 bases are a match to TRBD2. V shed 4 bases, J shed 7 bases, and the junction held 1 base outside the gene matches. In germline, CDR1 is SGHRS, CDR2 YFSETQ. This CDR3 has 13 amino acids.

The chain links TRBV5-4 to TRBJ2-1; possibly TRBD1 for D (6 bases). This CDR3 has 15 residues. The V and J ends lost 4 bases and 0 bases respectively, with 11 bases between them. Germline assignment: CDR1 SGHNT and CDR2 YYREEE (reference sequence). Here the CDR3 reads CASSRGGSSYNEQFF. CDR3 DNA sequence: TGTGCCAGCAGCCGAGGGGGAAGCTCCTACAATGAGCAGTTCTTC.

The V gene is TRBV6-5, the J gene TRBJ2-1; 11 nucleotides align to TRBD2. The CDR3 is made up of 15 amino acids. CDR1 MNHEY and CDR2 SVGAGI come from the germline V gene. V shed 2 bases, J shed 4 bases, and the junction held 1 base outside the gene matches. CDR3 in amino acids: CASSYGLAGYNEQFF. CDR3 DNA: TGTGCCAGCAGTTACGGACTAGCGGGTTACAATGAGCAGTTCTTC.

Comment on this clone: The same CDR3 can be traced to other DNA sequences in this sample. This sequence joins TRBV9 and TRBJ1-6; maybe TRBD1 (5 bases). CDR1 is SGDLS, CDR2 YYNGEE, per germline. V gave up 5 bases and J gave up 0 bases, with 9 bases separating them. The CDR3 contains 15 residues. CDR3 residues: CASSSGDSYNSPLHF. Here the CDR3 DNA reads TGTGCCAGCAGTTCGGGGGACTCCTATAATTCACCCCTCCACTTT.

This sequence joins TRBV28 and TRBJ1-3, with TRBD1 as a possible D gene (5 bases). This CDR3 spans 18 amino acids. The germline gives CDR1 MDHEN, CDR2 SYDVKM. V was trimmed by 4 bases and J by 4 bases, leaving 23 bases between them. The CDR3 loop reads CASSSTWRQTPLGNTIYF. The CDR3 nucleotides are TGTGCCAGCAGTTCTACCTGGCGACAGACACCTCTGGGAAACACCATATATTTT. Using reference TRBV28 and TRBJ1-3 for the parts outside the CDR3, the full variable domain is DVKVTQSSRYLVKRTGEKVFLECVQDMDHENMFWYRQDPGLGLRLIYFSYDVKMKEKGDIPEGYSVSREKKERFSLILESASTNQTSMYLCASSSTWRQTPLGNTIYFGEGSWLTVV.

The J gene is TRBJ2-1, the V gene TRBV7-9; 16 nucleotides agree with TRBD2. The CDR3 extends over 18 amino acids. Germline values: CDR1 SEHNR, CDR2 FQNEAQ (reference sequence). The V gene end was trimmed by 5 bases and the J gene end by 10 bases; junction bases not matched to a gene: 14. The CDR3 sequence: CASSIRGLAGGPNDEQFF. DNA of the CDR3: TGTGCCAGCAGCATTAGGGGACTAGCGGGAGGGCCTAACGACGAGCAGTTCTTC.

The chain joins TRBV10-1 to TRBJ1-2; 7 positions match TRBD1. Germline V gives CDR1 WNHNN, CDR2 SYGVQD (reference sequence). The CDR3 covers 15 residues. V dropped 0 bases and J dropped 4; count of bases not matched to a gene: 5. Here the CDR3 DNA reads TGCGCCAGCAGTGAGTCGACAGGGACACCCTATGGCTACACCTTC. The encoded protein is CASSESTGTPYGYTF.

The chain combines TRBV7-2 with TRBJ2-5, with D perhaps TRBD2 (6 bases). Germline loops: CDR1 SGHTA, CDR2 FQGNSA. Trimming shortened V by 2 bases and J by 1 base, and 20 bases separated the two germline ends. This CDR3 spans 18 amino acids. For the CDR3, the DNA is TGTGCCAGCAGCTTATTAGGCGGGCGACTAGTTGTCCAAGAGACCCAGTACTTC. This translates into CASSLLGGRLVVQETQYF. Looking up the rest from reference TRBV7-2 and TRBJ2-5 gives the full variable domain: GAGVSQSPSNKVTEKGKDVELRCDPISGHTALYWYRQSLGQGLEFLIYFQGNSAPDKSGLPSDRFSAERTGGSVSTLTIQRTQQEDSAVYLCASSLLGGRLVVQETQYFGPGTRLLVL.

The V gene is TRBV3-1 (or the pseudogene TRBV3-2), the J gene TRBJ2-1; 9 bases match TRBD2. Germline-derived CDR1 and CDR2 are LGHDT and YNNKEL (reference sequence). This CDR3 is built from 15 residues. Trimming took 5 bases from V and 4 from J; bases not matched to a gene: 6. The CDR3 sequence: CASSATSGPYNEQFF. Written as DNA, the CDR3 is TGTGCCAGCAGCGCCACTAGCGGGCCTTACAATGAGCAGTTCTTC.

The genes are TRBV5-6 and TRBJ1-1; the D is unclear. V lost 0 bases and J lost 3, with 12 bases in between. Germline CDR1 reads SGHDT; CDR2 reads YYEEEE. The CDR3 extends over 15 amino acids. CDR3 DNA: TGTGCCAGCAGCTTGGCTCCCCAGGCCGACACTGAAGCTTTCTTT. Protein product: CASSLAPQADTEAFF.

The genes are TRBV5-1 and TRBJ2-7, with TRBD1 matching 9 bases. Unmatched junction bases numbered 5, after V lost 2 bases and J lost 2 bases. This CDR3 has 15 residues. Germline assignment: CDR1 SGHRS and CDR2 YFSETQ. CDR3 sequence: CASSLTGGHPYEQYF. The CDR3 bases are TGCGCCAGCAGCTTAACAGGGGGCCATCCCTACGAGCAGTACTTC.

This clone was detected once. Other nucleotide sequences from this sample produce the same CDR3. CDR3 sequence: CASSPGLAGQETQYF. CDR3 in DNA: TGCGCCAGCAGCCCGGGACTAGCGGGACAGGAGACCCAGTACTTC. The chain recombines TRBV5-1 with TRBJ2-5; 13 bases map to TRBD2. Trimming at V came to 4 bases and at J to 5 bases, leaving 5 bases not matched to a gene. Germline CDR1 reads SGHRS; CDR2 reads YFSETQ. The CDR3 totals 15 residues.

The rearrangement links TRBV7-9 to TRBJ1-2; D remains unclear. Between the trimmed V and J ends, which lost 11 bases and 0 bases, there was a span of 10 bases. This CDR3 has 12 residues. Germline V gene lookup returns CDR1 SEHNR and CDR2 FQNEAQ (reference sequence). The CDR3 DNA reads as TGTGCCGTAGATCCCGCTAACTATGGCTACACCTTC. Protein sequence: CAVDPANYGYTF.

The chain recombines TRBV19 with TRBJ2-2, with 8 bases aligning to TRBD1. With V trimmed by 5 bases and J by 2 bases, 1 base remained unmatched. There are 14 residues in the CDR3. Per the germline V gene, CDR1 is LNHDA and CDR2 is SQIVND (reference sequence). The CDR3: CASSGQGNTGELFF. As DNA, the CDR3 is TGTGCCAGTAGTGGACAGGGAAACACCGGGGAGCTGTTTTTT.

This chain links TRBV6-1 with TRBJ1-2; D uncertain. Germline assignment: CDR1 MNHNS and CDR2 SASEGT. The CDR3 sequence is 14 residues long. V was trimmed by 3 bases and J by 1 base, leaving 9 bases between them. Here the CDR3 reads CASSDPGFNYGYTF. CDR3 coding DNA: TGTGCCAGCAGTGACCCGGGGTTTAACTATGGCTACACCTTC.

The J gene is TRBJ2-2, the V gene TRBV28; D ambiguous. The CDR3 length is 18 residues. Trimming shortened V by 2 bases and J by 1 base, and 17 bases separated the two germline ends. Germline V gene sequence: CDR1 MDHEN, CDR2 SYDVKM. CDR3 loop: CASSLLGDLVGNTGELFF. DNA for the CDR3: TGTGCCAGCAGTTTACTTGGTGACCTAGTGGGGAACACCGGGGAGCTGTTTTTT.

The V and J genes are TRBV5-6 and TRBJ2-5; 7 bases agree with TRBD1. The junction had 12 bases not matched to a gene; V was cut back by 4 bases and J by 9 bases. The length of the CDR3 is 14 residues. The germline V gene encodes CDR1 SGHDT and CDR2 YYEEEE. The CDR3 here is CASSLGQRREAQYF. Written as DNA, the CDR3 is TGTGCCAGCAGCCTGGGACAGCGACGTGAGGCCCAGTACTTC.